These T cell receptor beta chains were read from a single sample in a study of cytomegalovirus exposure and HLA in healthy donors. The table came from immunoSEQ multiplex PCR; TCRdb's copy has only in-frame clones and leaves some out. The table records about 190,000 clones, 79% of them present only once. Sequencing input: PBMCs. All receptors derive from a young woman in good health and CMV-seronegative. The CDR3 runs from the conserved cysteine through the conserved F or W. The D gene is left open where the match is weak. The size entry is marked missing in some rows and otherwise reads once, few, many or a size class.

TRBD2	NA	TRBV27	TRBJ2-7	CASVAASGTSGSTYEQYF	TGTGCCAGCGTCGCCGCTTCCGGGACTAGCGGGAGTACTTACGAGCAGTACTTC
TRBD1	NA	TRBV28	TRBJ1-5	CASSLSGTGEGNNQPQHF	TGTGCCAGCAGTTTATCCGGGACAGGGGAGGGGAACAATCAGCCCCAGCATTTT
TRBD1	NA	TRBV18	TRBJ1-1	CASSLSRQGGAFF	TGTGCCAGCTCACTTTCGCGACAGGGCGGAGCTTTCTTT
TRBD1	NA	TRBV6-1	TRBJ2-7	CASPGTDKTYEQYF	TGTGCCAGCCCCGGGACAGACAAGACCTACGAGCAGTACTTC
TRBD1	NA	TRBV2	TRBJ1-2	CASERDRSNYGYTF	TGTGCCAGCGAGCGGGACAGGTCTAACTATGGCTACACCTTC
NA	NA	TRBV29-1	TRBJ1-1	CSVGEEKAFF	TGCAGCGTTGGTGAGGAAAAAGCTTTCTTT
TRBD2	NA	TRBV7-3	TRBJ2-3	CASNSGGIEADTQYF	TGTGCCAGCAACTCCGGGGGGATAGAGGCAGATACGCAGTATTTT
TRBD1	NA	TRBV9	TRBJ1-6	CASSPMGQGEGNSPLHF	TGTGCCAGCAGCCCTATGGGGCAGGGGGAAGGAAATTCACCCCTCCACTTT
TRBD1	NA	TRBV28	TRBJ2-5	CASSSWDRGQTQYF	TGTGCCAGCAGTTCGTGGGACAGGGGGCAGACCCAGTACTTC
TRBD1	NA	TRBV29-1	TRBJ1-1	CSPWGPTGASVF	TGCAGCCCCTGGGGCCCTACAGGGGCAAGTGTCTTT
TRBD2	NA	TRBV7-9	TRBJ2-3	CASSFRGADTQYF	TGTGCCAGCAGCTTTCGGGGGGCAGATACGCAGTATTTT
TRBD1	NA	TRBV6-5	TRBJ1-4	CASTNRGVEKLFF	TGTGCCAGCACTAACAGGGGGGTTGAAAAACTGTTTTTT
NA	NA	TRBV6-6	TRBJ1-6	CASQGNNSPLHF	TGTGCCAGCCAGGGGAATAATTCACCCCTCCACTTT
TRBD2	few	TRBV4-2	TRBJ2-7	CASSQGLAGAYEQYF	TGTGCCAGCAGCCAAGGACTAGCGGGAGCGTACGAGCAGTACTTC
NA	NA	TRBV7-9	TRBJ1-2	CASSLGPSWGGYGYTF	TGTGCCAGCAGCTTAGGCCCTTCTTGGGGGGGCTATGGCTACACCTTC
NA	once	TRBV14	TRBJ2-7	CASSQGILGEQYF	TGTGCCAGCAGCCAAGGTATCCTAGGCGAGCAGTACTTC
NA	NA	TRBV23-1	TRBJ1-5	CASSQPEVSTGYRSNQPQHF	TGCGCCAGCAGTCAGCCGGAAGTTTCGACAGGCTATAGGAGCAATCAGCCCCAGCATTTT
TRBD1	few	TRBV28	TRBJ1-6	CASSPLRGLSYNSPLHF	TGTGCCAGCAGTCCGCTCAGGGGGCTGTCCTATAATTCACCCCTCCACTTT
TRBD1	NA	TRBV6-5	TRBJ1-2	CASRIQGYGYTF	TGTGCCAGCAGGATACAGGGGTATGGCTACACCTTC
NA	once	TRBV5-6	TRBJ1-2	CASSLVSDYGYTF	TGTGCCAGCAGCTTGGTTTCAGACTATGGCTACACCTTC
TRBD1	NA	TRBV6-5	TRBJ1-1	CASSSPQGARTEAFF	TGTGCCAGCAGTTCTCCCCAGGGGGCGCGGACTGAAGCTTTCTTT
NA	NA	TRBV6-6	TRBJ1-2	CASSYSNRVFNGYTF	TGTGCCAGCAGTTACTCAAACAGGGTGTTTAATGGCTACACCTTC
NA	NA	TRBV19	TRBJ1-4	CASSNTGEANEKLFF	TGTGCCAGTAGTAATACGGGTGAGGCTAATGAAAAACTGTTTTTT
TRBD2	few	TRBV28	TRBJ2-5	CASIQGLAGGSGEQYF	TGTGCCAGCATCCAGGGGCTAGCGGGGGGATCAGGTGAGCAGTACTTC
NA	NA	TRBV28	TRBJ1-2	CASSLGGRGYGYTF	TGTGCCAGCAGTTTAGGGGGCCGGGGCTATGGCTACACCTTC
TRBD1	NA	TRBV28	TRBJ1-2	CATLTGGSYGYTF	TGTGCCACCCTAACAGGGGGCAGCTATGGCTACACCTTC
NA	few	TRBV7-9	TRBJ2-6	CASSLYVTTSANVLTF	TGTGCCAGCAGCTTATACGTTACGACTTCGGCCAACGTCCTGACTTTC